The clone carrying this T cell receptor beta chain was observed many times. Its specificity is unknown. The sample originates from a study of identical twins. A universal primer site came from template switching; cDNA carried unique molecular identifiers. MiXCR, run by TCRdb on the 5' RACE reads, gives a single entry per CDR3 protein. The data show hundreds of thousands of distinct CDR3 sequences, around 6% seen once. Findings and limits, study-wide: There were fewer insertions in abundant cord blood beta clonotypes, but memory repertoires showed no such pattern.

Germline CDR1 DFQATT, CDR2 SNEGSKA (reference sequence). V lost 0 bases and J lost 8, with 10 bases in between. CDR3 length: 13 residues. The donor group consisted entirely of healthy Caucasians. The chain joins TRBV20-1 to TRBJ1-4; no firm D call. Sequences were obtained from naive T cells sorted from blood. The receptor's source is a man between 18 and 29 years old in good health. CDR3 bases: TGCAGTGCTAGAGATGGGGTTGAAGAAAAACTGTTTTTT. The encoded protein is CSARDGVEEKLFF.